This T cell receptor beta chain appears in the sequencing data of a study of Ad26.COV2.S vaccination and SARS-CoV-2 variants. As for the study in general: Donor was in the COV1001 Ad26.COV2.S trial arm. Study-level findings and limits: Total T cell responses were possibly underestimated by TCR breadth and depth analyses. Substantial breadth was reportedly displayed by spike-specific CD8+ and CD4+ T cell responses after vaccination. People who got the vaccine or the placebo had similar non-spike TCR breadth.

Germline CDR1 reads SGHNT; CDR2 reads YENEEA. Unmatched junction bases numbered 6, after V lost 7 bases and J lost 4 bases. CDR3 length equals 16 residues. Clones were sequenced by immunoSEQ multiplex PCR, and TCRdb holds only the in-frame ones, with some missing. The sample lists roughly 410,000 clones, about 83% occurring once. Turning to this clone: No antigen is known for it.

Treatment indicated: 15 to 20 received Ad26.COV2.S at low or high dose, single or two shots; about five received placebo; per-sample allocation not given. It was on day 63 after the first vaccine or placebo injection that samples were taken. This sample comprised peripheral blood, obtained in a trial of Ad26.COV2.S vaccine versus placebo. This clonotype was sampled from a person between 18 and 65 years old who received the Ad26.COV2.S COVID-19 vaccine or a placebo. This rearrangement joins TRBV11-3 to TRBJ2-3, with 15 positions matching TRBD2. CDR3 region: CASIGLAGGPPDTQYF. The CDR3 DNA is TGTGCCAGCATCGGACTAGCGGGGGGGCCGCCAGATACGCAGTATTTT.